The clone carrying this T cell receptor (beta chain) was detected only once. The data belong to a study of T cell changes during pregnancy in multiple sclerosis. Measured with immunoSEQ multiplex PCR; TCRdb has only the in-frame clones, and not every one. This sample yields approximately 36,000 clones, of which 85% to 90% are seen a single time; approximately 6.8% belongs to the top ten. The length of the CDR3 is 17 residues. V dropped 4 bases and J dropped 3; count of bases not matched to a gene: 13. The germline CDR1 and CDR2 sequences are SGDLS and YYNGEE. The receptor was derived from a female donor with multiple sclerosis, enrolled in a pregnancy study. The specimen comprised CD8+ T cells from peripheral blood mononuclear cells, sampled in the third trimester of pregnancy. This rearrangement joins TRBV9 to TRBJ2-1; 7 bases fit TRBD1. The CDR3 here is CASSPDRVQAYYNEQFF. The CDR3 nucleotides read TGTGCCAGCAGCCCAGACAGGGTCCAAGCTTACTACAATGAGCAGTTCTTC.